This entry features one T cell receptor beta chain sequence. Its antigen is not known. Healthy individuals who donated bone marrow served as the donors. There are 15 residues in the CDR3. V was trimmed by 3 bases and J by 6 bases, leaving 17 bases between them. CDR1 MNHNS and CDR2 SASEGT come from the germline V gene. This specimen comes from a study of cytomegalovirus exposure and HLA in healthy donors. General study results and limits: Common viral pathogens seemed, in a later analysis, to connect with several of the most significant clusters. CMV serostatus was the only recorded immune exposure for donors.

It was with 60 Vbeta and 13 Jbeta primers that the PCR ran. TCRdb keeps only in-frame clones here, not all; method: immunoSEQ multiplex PCR. Among about 210,000 clones listed, over 80% were seen once. What was sequenced was PBMCs. This TCR derives from a man aged 35 to 55 in good health and CMV-seropositive. The V and J genes are TRBV6-1 and TRBJ1-2, with D possibly matching TRBD1 (6 bases). CDR3 in amino acids: CASSDSSRGLNGYTF. Written as DNA, the CDR3 is TGTGCCAGCAGTGACTCAAGCAGGGGCCTTAATGGCTACACCTTC.